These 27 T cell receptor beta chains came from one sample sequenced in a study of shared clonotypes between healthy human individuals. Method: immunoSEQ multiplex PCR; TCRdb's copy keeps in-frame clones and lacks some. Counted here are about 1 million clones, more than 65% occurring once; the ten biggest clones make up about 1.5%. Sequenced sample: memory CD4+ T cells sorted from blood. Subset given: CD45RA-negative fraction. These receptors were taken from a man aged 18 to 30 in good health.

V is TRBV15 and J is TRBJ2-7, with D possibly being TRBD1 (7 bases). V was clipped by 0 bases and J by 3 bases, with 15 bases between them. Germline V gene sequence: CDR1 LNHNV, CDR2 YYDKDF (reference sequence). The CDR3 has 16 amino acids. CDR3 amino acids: CATSRDRRQGGYEQYF. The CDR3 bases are TGTGCCACCAGCAGAGATCGTCGGCAGGGGGGCTACGAGCAGTACTTC.

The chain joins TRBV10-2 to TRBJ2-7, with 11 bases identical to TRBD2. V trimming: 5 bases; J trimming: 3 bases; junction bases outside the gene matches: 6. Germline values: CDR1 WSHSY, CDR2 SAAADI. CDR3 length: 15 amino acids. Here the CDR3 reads CASSLQTSGNYEQYF. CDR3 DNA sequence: TGCGCCAGCAGTTTACAGACTAGCGGGAACTACGAGCAGTACTTC.

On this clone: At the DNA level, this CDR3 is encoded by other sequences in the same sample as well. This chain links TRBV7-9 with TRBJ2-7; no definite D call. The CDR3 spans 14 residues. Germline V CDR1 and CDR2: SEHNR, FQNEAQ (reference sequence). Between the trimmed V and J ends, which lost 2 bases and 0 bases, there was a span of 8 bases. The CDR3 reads CASSLMGGSYEQYF. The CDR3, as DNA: TGTGCCAGCAGCTTAATGGGCGGCTCCTACGAGCAGTACTTC. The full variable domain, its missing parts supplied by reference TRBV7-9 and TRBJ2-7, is DTGVSQNPRHKITKRGQNVTFRCDPISEHNRLYWYRQTLGQGPEFLTYFQNEAQLEKSRLLSDRFSAERPKGSFSTLEIQRTEQGDSAMYLCASSLMGGSYEQYFGPGTRLTVT.

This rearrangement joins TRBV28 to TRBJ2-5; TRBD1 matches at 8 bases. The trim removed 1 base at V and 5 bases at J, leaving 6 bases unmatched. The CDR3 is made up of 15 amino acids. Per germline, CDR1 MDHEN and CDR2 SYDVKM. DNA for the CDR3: TGTGCCAGCAGTTTATTTGCCAGGGGGCAGGAGACCCAGTACTTC. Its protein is CASSLFARGQETQYF. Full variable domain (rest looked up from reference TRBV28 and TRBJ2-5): DVKVTQSSRYLVKRTGEKVFLECVQDMDHENMFWYRQDPGLGLRLIYFSYDVKMKEKGDIPEGYSVSREKKERFSLILESASTNQTSMYLCASSLFARGQETQYFGPGTRLLVL.

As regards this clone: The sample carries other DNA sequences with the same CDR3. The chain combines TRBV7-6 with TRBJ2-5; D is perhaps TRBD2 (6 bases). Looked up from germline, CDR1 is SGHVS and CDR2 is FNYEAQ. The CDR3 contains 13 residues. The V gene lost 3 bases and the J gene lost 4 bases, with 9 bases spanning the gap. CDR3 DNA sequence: TGTGCCAGCAGCTTGGGGGAGGTAGAGACCCAGTACTTC. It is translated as CASSLGEVETQYF. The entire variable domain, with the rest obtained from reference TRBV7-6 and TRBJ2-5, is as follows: GAGVSQSPRYKVTKRGQDVALRCDPISGHVSLYWYRQALGQGPEFLTYFNYEAQQDKSGLPNDRFSAERPEGSISTLTIQRTEQRDSAMYRCASSLGEVETQYFGPGTRLLVL.

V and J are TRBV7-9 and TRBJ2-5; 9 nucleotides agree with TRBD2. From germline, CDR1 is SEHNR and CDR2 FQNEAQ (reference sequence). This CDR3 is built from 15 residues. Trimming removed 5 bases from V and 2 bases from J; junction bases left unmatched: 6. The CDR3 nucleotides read TGTGCCAGCAGCCCGTCGCGGGGGGGACAAGAGACCCAGTACTTC. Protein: CASSPSRGGQETQYF. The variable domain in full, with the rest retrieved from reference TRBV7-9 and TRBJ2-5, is DTGVSQNPRHKITKRGQNVTFRCDPISEHNRLYWYRQTLGQGPEFLTYFQNEAQLEKSRLLSDRFSAERPKGSFSTLEIQRTEQGDSAMYLCASSPSRGGQETQYFGPGTRLLVL.

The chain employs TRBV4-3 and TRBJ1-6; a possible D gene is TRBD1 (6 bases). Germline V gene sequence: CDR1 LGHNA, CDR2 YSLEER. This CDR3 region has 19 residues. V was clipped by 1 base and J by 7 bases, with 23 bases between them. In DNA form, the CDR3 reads TGCGCCAGCAGCCAAGTACCAGGGGACGATCCTATTAAAAATTCACCCCTCCACTTT. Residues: CASSQVPGDDPIKNSPLHF.

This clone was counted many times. CDR3 in DNA: TGTGCCAGCAGCTTTGGGGGATCCTATGGCTACACCTTC. Its translation: CASSFGGSYGYTF. The J gene is TRBJ1-2, the V gene TRBV7-2; a possible D gene is TRBD1 (5 bases). This CDR3 has 13 residues. Deletions cut 3 bases from V and 4 bases from J, with 9 bases between. CDR1 is SGHTA and CDR2 is FQGNSA in the germline V gene.

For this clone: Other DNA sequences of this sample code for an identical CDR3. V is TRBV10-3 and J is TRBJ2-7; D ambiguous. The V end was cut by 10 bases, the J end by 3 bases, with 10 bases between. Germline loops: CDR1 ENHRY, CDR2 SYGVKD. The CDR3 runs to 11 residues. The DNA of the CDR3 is TGTGCCACTTCGGACCTCTACGAGCAGTACTTC. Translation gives CATSDLYEQYF.

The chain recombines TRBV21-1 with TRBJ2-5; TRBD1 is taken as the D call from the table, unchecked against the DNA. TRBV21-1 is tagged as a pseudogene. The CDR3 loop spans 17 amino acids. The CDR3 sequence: CASSKSSQTVGLETQYF. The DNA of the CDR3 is TGTGCCAGCAGCAAAAGCTCCCAGACAGTGGGGTTGGAGACCCAGTACTTC.

This CDR3 is CASSHVGGTSYNEQFF. The CDR3 bases are TGTGCCAGCAGCCATGTCGGCGGGACCTCTTACAATGAGCAGTTCTTC. The genes are TRBV2 and TRBJ2-1; D perhaps matches TRBD2 (6 bases). CDR1 is SNHLY, CDR2 FYNNEI, per germline. The germline V and J ends were trimmed by 6 bases and 4 bases, with 19 bases remaining between them. This CDR3 region has 16 residues. The full variable domain, with the rest looked up from reference TRBV2 and TRBJ2-1, is EPEVTQTPSHQVTQMGQEVILRCVPISNHLYFYWYRQILGQKVEFLVSFYNNEISEKSEIFDDQFSVERPDGSNFTLKIRSTKLEDSAMYFCASSHVGGTSYNEQFFGPGTRLTVL.

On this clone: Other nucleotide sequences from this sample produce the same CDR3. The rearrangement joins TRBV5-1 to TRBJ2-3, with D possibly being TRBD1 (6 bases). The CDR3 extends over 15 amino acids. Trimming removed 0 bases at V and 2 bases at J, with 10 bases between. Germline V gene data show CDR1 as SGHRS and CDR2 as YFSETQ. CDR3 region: CASSLAQGNTDTQYF. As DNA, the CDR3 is TGCGCCAGCAGCTTGGCCCAGGGGAACACAGATACGCAGTATTTT. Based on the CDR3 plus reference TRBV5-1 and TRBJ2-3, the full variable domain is KAGVTQTPRYLIKTRGQQVTLSCSPISGHRSVSWYQQTPGQGLQFLFEYFSETQRNKGNFPGRFSGRQFSNSRSEMNVSTLELGDSALYLCASSLAQGNTDTQYFGPGTRLTVL.

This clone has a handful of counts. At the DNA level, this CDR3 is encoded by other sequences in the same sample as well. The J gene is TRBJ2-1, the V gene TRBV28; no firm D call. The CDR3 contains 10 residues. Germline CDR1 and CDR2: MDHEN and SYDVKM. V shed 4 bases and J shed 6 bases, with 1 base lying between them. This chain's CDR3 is CASSSNEQFF. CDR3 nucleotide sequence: TGTGCCAGCAGTTCCAATGAGCAGTTCTTC.

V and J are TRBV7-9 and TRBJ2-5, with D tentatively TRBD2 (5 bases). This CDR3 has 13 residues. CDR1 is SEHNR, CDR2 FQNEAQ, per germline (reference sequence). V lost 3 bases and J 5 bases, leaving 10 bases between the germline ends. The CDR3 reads CASSFSGGETQYF. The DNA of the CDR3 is TGTGCCAGCAGCTTCTCCGGCGGGGAGACCCAGTACTTC.

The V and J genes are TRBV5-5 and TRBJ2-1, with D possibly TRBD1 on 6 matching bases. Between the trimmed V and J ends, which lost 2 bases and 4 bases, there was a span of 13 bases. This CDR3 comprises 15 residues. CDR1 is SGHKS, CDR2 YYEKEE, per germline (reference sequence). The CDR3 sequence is CASSFVGASYNEQFF. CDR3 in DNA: TGTGCCAGCAGCTTCGTGGGGGCGAGTTACAATGAGCAGTTCTTC.

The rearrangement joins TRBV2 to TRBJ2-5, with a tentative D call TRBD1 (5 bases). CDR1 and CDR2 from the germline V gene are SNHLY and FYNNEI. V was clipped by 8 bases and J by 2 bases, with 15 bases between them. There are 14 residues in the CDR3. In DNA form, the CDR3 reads TGTGCCAGCGACCGACTCAGGGTACAAGAGACCCAGTACTTC. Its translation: CASDRLRVQETQYF.

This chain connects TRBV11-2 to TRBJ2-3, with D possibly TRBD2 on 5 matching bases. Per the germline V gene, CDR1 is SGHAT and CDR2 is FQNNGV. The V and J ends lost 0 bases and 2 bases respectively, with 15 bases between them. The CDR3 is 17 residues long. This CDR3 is CASSLDHEGIITDTQYF. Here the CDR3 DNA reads TGTGCCAGCAGCTTAGATCACGAGGGTATCATCACAGATACGCAGTATTTT.

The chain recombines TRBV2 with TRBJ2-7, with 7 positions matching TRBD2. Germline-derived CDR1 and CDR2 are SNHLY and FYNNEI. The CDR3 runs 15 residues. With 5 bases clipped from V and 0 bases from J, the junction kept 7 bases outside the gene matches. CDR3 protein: CASSLGTTFSYEQYF. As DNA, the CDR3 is TGTGCCAGCAGTCTCGGGACTACATTCTCCTACGAGCAGTACTTC. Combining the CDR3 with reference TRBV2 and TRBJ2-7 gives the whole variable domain EPEVTQTPSHQVTQMGQEVILRCVPISNHLYFYWYRQILGQKVEFLVSFYNNEISEKSEIFDDQFSVERPDGSNFTLKIRSTKLEDSAMYFCASSLGTTFSYEQYFGPGTRLTVT.

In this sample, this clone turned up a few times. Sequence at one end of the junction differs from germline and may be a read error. The DNA for the CDR3 is TGTGCCAGTAACAGAGCCGGGACAGATTCCTTTTTAGATTTT. As protein: CASNRAGTDSFLDF. The chain recombines TRBV19 with TRBJ1-5; 7 nucleotides align to TRBD1. CDR1 is LNHDA and CDR2 is SQIVND in the germline V gene (reference sequence). This CDR3 is built from 14 residues.

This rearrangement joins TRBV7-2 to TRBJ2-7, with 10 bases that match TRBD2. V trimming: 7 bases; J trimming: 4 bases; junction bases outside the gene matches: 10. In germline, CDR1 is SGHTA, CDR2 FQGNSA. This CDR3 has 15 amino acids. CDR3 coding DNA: TGTGCCAGCACCCCTTCTAGCGGGAGCCCATACGAGCAGTACTTC. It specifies CASTPSSGSPYEQYF.

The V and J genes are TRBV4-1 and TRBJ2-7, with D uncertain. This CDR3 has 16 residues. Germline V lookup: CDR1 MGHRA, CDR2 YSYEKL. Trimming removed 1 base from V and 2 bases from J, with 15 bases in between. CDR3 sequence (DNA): TGCGCCAGCAGCCAAGTTACGGGTCCGGCGGCCTACGAGCAGTACTTC. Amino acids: CASSQVTGPAAYEQYF.

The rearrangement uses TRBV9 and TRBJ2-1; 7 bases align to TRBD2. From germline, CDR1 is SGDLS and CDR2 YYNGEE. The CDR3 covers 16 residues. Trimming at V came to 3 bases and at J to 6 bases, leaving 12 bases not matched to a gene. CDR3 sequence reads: CASSAFSGTPPNEQFF. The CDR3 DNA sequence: TGTGCCAGCAGCGCCTTCAGCGGGACCCCGCCCAATGAGCAGTTCTTC.

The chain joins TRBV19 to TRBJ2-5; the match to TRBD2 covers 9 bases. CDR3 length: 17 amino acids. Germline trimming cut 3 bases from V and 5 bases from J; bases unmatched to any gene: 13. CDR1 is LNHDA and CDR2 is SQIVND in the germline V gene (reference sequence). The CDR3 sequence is CASSISGREGARETQYF. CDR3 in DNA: TGTGCCAGTAGTATCTCGGGGCGGGAGGGGGCTCGTGAGACCCAGTACTTC.

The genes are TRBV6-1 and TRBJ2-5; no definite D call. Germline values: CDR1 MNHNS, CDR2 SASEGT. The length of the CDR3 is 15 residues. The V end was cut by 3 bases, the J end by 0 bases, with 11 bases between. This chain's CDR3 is CASSEPALYQETQYF. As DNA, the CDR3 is TGTGCCAGCAGTGAGCCAGCCTTGTACCAAGAGACCCAGTACTTC.

The CDR3 bases are TGTGCCAGCAGCTCACCCGGGACCCCCCAGTACTTC. Amino acid sequence: CASSSPGTPQYF. The chain combines TRBV6-6 with TRBJ2-7, with D possibly called TRBD1 or TRBD2 (5 bases each). This CDR3 is built from 12 residues. Trimming took 6 bases from V and 10 from J, leaving 16 bases between them. The germline CDR1 and CDR2 sequences are MNHNY and SVGAGI (reference sequence).

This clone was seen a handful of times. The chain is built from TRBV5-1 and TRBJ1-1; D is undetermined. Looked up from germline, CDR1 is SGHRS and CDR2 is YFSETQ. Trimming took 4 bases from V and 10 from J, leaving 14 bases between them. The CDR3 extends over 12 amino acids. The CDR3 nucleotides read TGCGCCAGCAGCGCGCTCGGGCTGCCAGCTTTCTTT. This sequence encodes CASSALGLPAFF.

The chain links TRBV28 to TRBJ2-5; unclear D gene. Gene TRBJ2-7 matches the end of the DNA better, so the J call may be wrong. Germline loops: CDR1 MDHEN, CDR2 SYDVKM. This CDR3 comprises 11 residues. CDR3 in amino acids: CASSFPYEQYF. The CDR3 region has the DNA TGTGCCAGCAGTTTTCCCTACGAGCAGTACTTC.